This paragraph reports one T cell receptor (beta chain). The antigen remains unidentified. V shed 0 bases and J shed 3 bases, with 10 bases lying between them. The CDR3 sequence is 15 residues long. Germline loops: CDR1 SGDLS, CDR2 YYNGEE. The record originates from a study of cytomegalovirus exposure and HLA in healthy donors. The study ran its PCR with 60 Vbeta and 13 Jbeta primers. Per the original methods: About 11 million of the about 80 million unique TCR beta chains counted in a later analysis were shared. Profiled with immunoSEQ multiplex PCR; TCRdb holds only in-frame clones, not every one. The V and J calls and clone size were taken over from that table, and D and trimming were inferred from the DNA. The table includes about 82,000 clones, 60% to 80% detected once. Findings and limits, study-wide: Most of the TCR beta V segments (in an earlier analysis) were productive either about 87% or about 30% of the time. The classifier, whose performance was assessed in both the original and validation cohorts, reportedly diagnosed cytomegalovirus status with high specificity and sensitivity.

Each donor was nominally healthy when sampled (though unrecorded immune exposures were likely). V gene TRBV9 combines with J gene TRBJ2-1, with D possibly being TRBD1 (6 bases). The sample consisted of PBMCs. The TCR originated in a woman aged 45-65 years in good health and CMV-seropositive. This CDR3 is CASSVGGGIYNEQFF. The CDR3 coding sequence is TGTGCCAGCAGCGTAGGAGGGGGAATCTACAATGAGCAGTTCTTC.